Below, 6 T cell receptor beta chains from the same sample are listed, as sequenced in a study of shared clonotypes between healthy human individuals. Here immunoSEQ multiplex PCR was the method, and the copy in TCRdb shows in-frame clones only, minus some. The data hold around 320,000 clones, with 80% to 90% observed a single time. Sequenced material: memory CD8+ T cells sorted from blood. Subset defined: CD45RO+ cells pooled with CCR7-negative TemRA cells. The receptors shown here come from a man younger than 35 in good health.

The chain joins TRBV7-6 to TRBJ1-5; 10 bases line up with TRBD1. Germline-derived CDR1 and CDR2 are SGHVS and FNYEAQ. V was pared by 3 bases and J by 11 bases, with 10 bases of the junction left unmatched. The CDR3 loop spans 15 amino acids. The CDR3 nucleotides are TGTGCCAGCAGCTTTGAGGGACAGGGGCCTTGGGCCCAGCATTTT. It codes for CASSFEGQGPWAQHF.

The chain recombines TRBV11-2 with TRBJ2-7; D remains ambiguous. V was pared by 8 bases and J by 4 bases, with 18 bases between. The CDR3 runs to 14 residues. From germline, CDR1 is SGHAT and CDR2 FQNNGV. The chain's CDR3 is CASLPLLGVYEQYF. The CDR3 DNA follows: TGTGCCAGCTTACCCCTACTTGGAGTATACGAGCAGTACTTC.

The chain employs TRBV18 and TRBJ2-4; D may be TRBD1 (5 bases). V dropped 2 bases and J dropped 0 bases, with 20 bases sitting between them. This CDR3 is built from 19 residues. Germline V lookup: CDR1 KGHSH, CDR2 LQKENI. The CDR3 here is CASSPNKTGRILAKNIQYF. The CDR3 DNA is TGTGCCAGCTCACCAAATAAAACAGGACGGATTTTAGCCAAAAACATTCAGTACTTC.

The CDR3 DNA follows: TGTGCCAGCAGCCTAACCGGGGGACCTCAGTACTTC. This sequence encodes CASSLTGGPQYF. The rearrangement joins TRBV11-2 to TRBJ2-7; D possibly corresponds to TRBD2 (6 bases). Looked up from germline, CDR1 is SGHAT and CDR2 is FQNNGV. The CDR3 runs 12 residues. Trimming cost V 5 bases and J 10 bases, with 15 bases left between them.

The chain carries TRBV30 and TRBJ2-7, with unresolved D. V was cut by 0 bases and J by 2 bases, with 5 bases left in between. Germline V lookup: CDR1 GTSNPN, CDR2 SVGIG (reference sequence). This CDR3 has 12 residues. CDR3 amino acids: CAWSVPPYEQYF. The CDR3 DNA sequence: TGTGCCTGGAGTGTGCCCCCCTACGAGCAGTACTTC.

This chain uses TRBV30 with TRBJ1-2, with D perhaps TRBD1 (5 bases). The germline CDR1 and CDR2 sequences are GTSNPN and SVGIG (reference sequence). V dropped 4 bases and J dropped 0 bases, with 18 bases sitting between them. The CDR3 contains 16 residues. This chain's CDR3 is CAWTLEGSFTNYGYTF. CDR3 nucleotides: TGTGCCTGGACCTTAGAGGGGTCCTTTACTAACTATGGCTACACCTTC.